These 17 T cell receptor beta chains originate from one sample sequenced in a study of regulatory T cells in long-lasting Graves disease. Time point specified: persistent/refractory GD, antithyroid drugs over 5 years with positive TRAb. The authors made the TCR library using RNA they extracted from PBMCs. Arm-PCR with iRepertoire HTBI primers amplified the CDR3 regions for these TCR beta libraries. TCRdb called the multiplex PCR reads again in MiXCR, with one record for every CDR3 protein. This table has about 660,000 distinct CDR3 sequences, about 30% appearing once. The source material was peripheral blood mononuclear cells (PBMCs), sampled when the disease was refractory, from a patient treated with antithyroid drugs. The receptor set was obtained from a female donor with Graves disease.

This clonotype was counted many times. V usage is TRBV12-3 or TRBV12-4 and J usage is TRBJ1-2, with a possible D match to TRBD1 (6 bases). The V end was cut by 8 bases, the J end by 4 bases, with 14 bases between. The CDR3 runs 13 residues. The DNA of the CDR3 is TGTGCCAGCTCCTCAGGGGTTGCCTATGGCTACACCTTC. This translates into CASSSGVAYGYTF.

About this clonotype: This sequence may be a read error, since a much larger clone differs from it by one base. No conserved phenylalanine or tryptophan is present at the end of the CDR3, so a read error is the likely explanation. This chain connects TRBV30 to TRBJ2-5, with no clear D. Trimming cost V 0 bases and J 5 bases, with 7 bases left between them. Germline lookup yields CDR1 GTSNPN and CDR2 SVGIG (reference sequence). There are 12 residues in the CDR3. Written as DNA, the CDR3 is TGTGCCTGGAGTGTACCATGGGAGACCCAGTACTCC. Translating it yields CAWSVPWETQYS.

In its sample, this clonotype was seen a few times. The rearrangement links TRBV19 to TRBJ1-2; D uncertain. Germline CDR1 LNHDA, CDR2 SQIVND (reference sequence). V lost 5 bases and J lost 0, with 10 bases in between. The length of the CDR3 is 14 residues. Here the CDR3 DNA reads TGTGCCAGTAGTCCCGACGGAGCTAACTATGGCTACACCTTC. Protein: CASSPDGANYGYTF. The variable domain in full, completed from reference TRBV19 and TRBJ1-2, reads DGGITQSPKYLFRKEGQNVTLSCEQNLNHDAMYWYRQDPGQGLRLIYYSQIVNDFQKGDIAEGYSVSREKKESFPLTVTSAQKNPTAFYLCASSPDGANYGYTFGSGTRLTVV.

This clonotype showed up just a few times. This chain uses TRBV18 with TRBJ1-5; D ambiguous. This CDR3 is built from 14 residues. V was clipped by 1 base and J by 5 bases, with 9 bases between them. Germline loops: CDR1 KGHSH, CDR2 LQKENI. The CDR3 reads CASSPRKGYQPQHF. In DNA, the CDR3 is TGTGCCAGCTCACCACGCAAGGGCTATCAGCCCCAGCATTTT.

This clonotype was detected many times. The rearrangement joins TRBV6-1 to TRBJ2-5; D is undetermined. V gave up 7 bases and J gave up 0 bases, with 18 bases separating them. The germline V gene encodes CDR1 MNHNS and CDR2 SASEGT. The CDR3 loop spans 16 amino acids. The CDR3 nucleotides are TGTGCCAGCAAAACGACGGTTTTCCGGGACCAAGAGACCCAGTACTTC. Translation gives CASKTTVFRDQETQYF.

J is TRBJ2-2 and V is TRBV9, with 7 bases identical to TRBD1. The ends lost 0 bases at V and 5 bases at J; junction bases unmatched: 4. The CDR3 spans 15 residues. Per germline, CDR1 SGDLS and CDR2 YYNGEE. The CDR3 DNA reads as TGTGCCAGCAGCGTAGGAGGGACAGCGACCGGGGAGCTGTTTTTT. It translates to CASSVGGTATGELFF.

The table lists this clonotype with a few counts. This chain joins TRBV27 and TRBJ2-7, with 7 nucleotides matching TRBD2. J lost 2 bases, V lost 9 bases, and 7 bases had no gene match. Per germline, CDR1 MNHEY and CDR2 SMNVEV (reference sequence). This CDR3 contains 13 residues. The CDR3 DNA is TGTGCCAGTGCACTAGCGACCCCCTACGAGCAGTACTTC. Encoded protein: CASALATPYEQYF.

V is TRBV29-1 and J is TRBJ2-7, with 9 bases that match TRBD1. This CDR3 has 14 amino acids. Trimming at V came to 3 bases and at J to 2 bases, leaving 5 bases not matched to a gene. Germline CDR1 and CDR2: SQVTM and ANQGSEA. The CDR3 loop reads CSVESGTGTYEQYF. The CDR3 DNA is TGCAGCGTTGAGTCCGGGACAGGGACCTACGAGCAGTACTTC.

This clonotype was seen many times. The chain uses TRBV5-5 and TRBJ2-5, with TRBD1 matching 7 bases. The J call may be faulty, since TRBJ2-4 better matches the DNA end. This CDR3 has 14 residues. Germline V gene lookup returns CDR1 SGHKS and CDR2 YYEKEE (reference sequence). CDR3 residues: CASSLYATGSIQYF. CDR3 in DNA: TGTGCCAGCAGCTTGTATGCGACAGGGAGCATTCAGTACTTC.

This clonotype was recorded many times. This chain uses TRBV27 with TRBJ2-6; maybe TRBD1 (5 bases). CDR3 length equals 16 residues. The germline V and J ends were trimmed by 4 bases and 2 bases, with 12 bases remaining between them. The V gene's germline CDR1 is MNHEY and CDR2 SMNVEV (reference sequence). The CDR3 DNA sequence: TGTGCCAGCAGTTCGATACAGGTAGCTGGGGCCAACGTCCTGACTTTC. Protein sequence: CASSSIQVAGANVLTF.

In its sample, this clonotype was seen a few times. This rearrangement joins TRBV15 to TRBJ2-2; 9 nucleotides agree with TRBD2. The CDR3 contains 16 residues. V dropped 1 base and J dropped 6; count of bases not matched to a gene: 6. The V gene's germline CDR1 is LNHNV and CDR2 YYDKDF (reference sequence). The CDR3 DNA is TGTGCCACCAGCAGAGGCGGGAGGGCCACCGCCGGGGAGCTGTTTTTT. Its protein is CATSRGGRATAGELFF.

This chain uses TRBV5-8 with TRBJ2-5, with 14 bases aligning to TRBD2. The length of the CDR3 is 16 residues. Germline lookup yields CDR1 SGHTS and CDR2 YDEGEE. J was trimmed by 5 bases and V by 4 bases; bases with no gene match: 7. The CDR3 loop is CASSPGTSGSRETQYF. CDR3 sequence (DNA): TGTGCCAGCAGCCCGGGGACTAGCGGGAGCCGGGAGACCCAGTACTTC.

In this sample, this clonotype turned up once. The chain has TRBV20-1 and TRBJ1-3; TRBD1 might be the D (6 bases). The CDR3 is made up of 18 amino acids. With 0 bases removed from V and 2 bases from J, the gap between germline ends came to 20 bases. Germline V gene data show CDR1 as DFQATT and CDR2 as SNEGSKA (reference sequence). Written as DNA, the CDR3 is TGCAGTGCTAGAGAACGGACAGCCCGACTCCGTACTGGAAACACCATATATTTT. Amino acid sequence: CSARERTARLRTGNTIYF.

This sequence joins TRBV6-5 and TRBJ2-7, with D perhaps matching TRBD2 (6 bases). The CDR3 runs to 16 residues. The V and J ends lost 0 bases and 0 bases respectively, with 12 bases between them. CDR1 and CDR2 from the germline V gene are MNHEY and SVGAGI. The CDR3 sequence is CASSYSGTSSSYEQYF. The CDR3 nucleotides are TGTGCCAGCAGTTACTCGGGGACTTCTAGCTCCTACGAGCAGTACTTC.

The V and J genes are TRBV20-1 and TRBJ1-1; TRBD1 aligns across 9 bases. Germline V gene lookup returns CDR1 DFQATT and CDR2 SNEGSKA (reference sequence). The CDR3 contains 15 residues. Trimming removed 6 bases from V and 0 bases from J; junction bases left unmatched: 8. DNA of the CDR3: TGCAGTGCCCCCCGCGGGGACAGGGTGAACACTGAAGCTTTCTTT. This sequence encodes CSAPRGDRVNTEAFF.

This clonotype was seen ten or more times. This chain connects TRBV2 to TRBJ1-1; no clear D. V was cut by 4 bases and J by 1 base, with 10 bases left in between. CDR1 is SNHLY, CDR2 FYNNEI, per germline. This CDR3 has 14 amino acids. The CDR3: CASSVGYGNTEAFF. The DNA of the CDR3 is TGTGCCAGCAGTGTAGGGTACGGGAACACTGAAGCTTTCTTT.

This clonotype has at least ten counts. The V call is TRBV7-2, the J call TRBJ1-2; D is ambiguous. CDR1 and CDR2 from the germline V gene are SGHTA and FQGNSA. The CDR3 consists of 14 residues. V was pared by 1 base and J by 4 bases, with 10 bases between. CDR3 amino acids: CASSLESSGYGYTF. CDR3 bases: TGTGCCAGCAGCTTAGAGTCGAGCGGCTATGGCTACACCTTC.